These 20 T cell receptor beta chains share one sample of origin, sequenced in a study of blood T cell repertoires in COVID-19. Sequencing was performed with immunoSEQ multiplex PCR; in TCRdb, only in-frame clones are kept and a portion is missing. The data show roughly 100,000 clones, roughly four fifths seen once. The sequenced material came from peripheral blood. The source is a woman older than 75 with acute or convalescent COVID-19.

The chain couples TRBV5-1 to TRBJ2-1; TRBD2 agrees at 12 bases. The CDR3 sequence is 15 residues long. The V gene end was trimmed by 5 bases and the J gene end by 8 bases; junction bases not matched to a gene: 8. Germline CDR1 and CDR2: SGHRS and YFSETQ. CDR3 in amino acids: CASRASGRALDEQFF. The CDR3 nucleotides read TGCGCCAGCAGGGCTAGCGGGAGGGCCTTGGATGAGCAGTTCTTC.

The sample holds a few counts of this clone. The chain recombines TRBV9 with TRBJ2-2, with D uncertain. CDR1 and CDR2 (germline): SGDLS, YYNGEE. V was cut by 4 bases and J by 5 bases, with 6 bases left in between. CDR3 length: 12 amino acids. CDR3 coding DNA: TGTGCCAGCAGCTCCCGGACCGGGGAGCTGTTTTTT. Translated, it gives CASSSRTGELFF.

The rearrangement uses TRBV24-1 and TRBJ2-2, with TRBD1 as a possible D gene (6 bases). The V and J ends lost 1 base and 4 bases respectively, with 15 bases between them. This CDR3 is 17 amino acids long. CDR1 and CDR2 (germline): KGHDR, SFDVKD. CDR3 DNA: TGTGCCACCAGTGATTTAAGGGACACCCTAGGCACCGGGGAGCTGTTTTTT. The encoded protein is CATSDLRDTLGTGELFF.

This rearrangement joins TRBV24-1 to TRBJ2-2; possibly TRBD1 for D (6 bases). V dropped 5 bases and J dropped 3 bases, with 15 bases sitting between them. The CDR3 is 16 residues long. Germline-derived CDR1 and CDR2 are KGHDR and SFDVKD. The CDR3 here is CATSGLRGADTGELFF. In DNA form, the CDR3 reads TGTGCCACCAGTGGGCTCAGGGGAGCGGACACCGGGGAGCTGTTTTTT.

The table lists this clone with a few counts. The chain uses TRBV11-2 and TRBJ2-6, with 9 nucleotides matching TRBD1. Losses at the gene ends were 6 bases for V and 2 bases for J; bases not matched to a gene: 8. Germline-derived CDR1 and CDR2 are SGHAT and FQNNGV. The CDR3 has 17 residues. The CDR3 sequence is CASRRPGTGTGANVLTF. CDR3 DNA: TGTGCCAGCAGACGTCCCGGGACAGGGACTGGGGCCAACGTCCTGACTTTC.

The gene calls are TRBV27 and TRBJ2-2; a weak D match, TRBD2 (5 bases). The CDR3 is 16 amino acids. CDR1 and CDR2 (germline): MNHEY, SMNVEV (reference sequence). Trimming left V 0 bases short and J 1 base short, with 9 bases between. CDR3 region: CASSLSGRQNTGELFF. The CDR3 nucleotides read TGTGCCAGCAGTTTATCGGGGAGACAGAACACCGGGGAGCTGTTTTTT.

The chain couples TRBV6-6 to TRBJ1-6, with D possibly matching TRBD1 (6 bases). V dropped 5 bases and J dropped 7 bases, with 21 bases sitting between them. The CDR3 is 17 residues long. Germline V CDR1 and CDR2: MNHNY, SVGAGI (reference sequence). CDR3 DNA: TGTGCCAGCAGTCCTACTACCTGGACAGTAAGAAATTCACCCCTCCACTTT. Protein product: CASSPTTWTVRNSPLHF.

The chain has TRBV11-2 and TRBJ2-2; possibly TRBD1 for D (6 bases). The CDR3 has 18 amino acids. Between the trimmed V and J ends, which lost 0 bases and 3 bases, there was a span of 17 bases. Germline loops: CDR1 SGHAT, CDR2 FQNNGV. CDR3 amino acids: CASSLDPLQGKDTGELFF. DNA for the CDR3: TGTGCCAGCAGCTTAGATCCGTTGCAGGGGAAGGACACCGGGGAGCTGTTTTTT.

This clone has only a few counts. The rearrangement joins TRBV5-5 to TRBJ2-7; 9 bases are a match to TRBD1. Germline V gene sequence: CDR1 SGHKS, CDR2 YYEKEE (reference sequence). V shed 0 bases, J shed 2 bases, and the junction held 9 bases outside the gene matches. CDR3 size: 17 residues. CDR3 in amino acids: CASSLATPGQGPYEQYF. CDR3 DNA sequence: TGTGCCAGCAGCTTGGCGACACCGGGACAGGGACCCTACGAGCAGTACTTC.

The chain couples TRBV25-1 to TRBJ2-7; 10 bases line up with TRBD2. Germline lookup yields CDR1 MGHDK and CDR2 SYGVNS. The trim removed 4 bases at V and 0 bases at J, leaving 6 bases unmatched. The CDR3 sequence is 16 residues long. The CDR3 nucleotides read TGTGCCAGCAGTGGAGGATCTAGCGGGAGCTCCTACGAGCAGTACTTC. Protein sequence: CASSGGSSGSSYEQYF.

The chain joins TRBV28 to TRBJ2-2; D remains ambiguous. The CDR3 loop spans 11 amino acids. Trimming removed 4 bases from V and 6 bases from J, with 3 bases in between. Germline CDR1 and CDR2: MDHEN and SYDVKM. The CDR3 sequence is CASSSAGELFF. DNA for the CDR3: TGTGCCAGCAGTTCTGCCGGGGAGCTGTTTTTT.

The V gene is TRBV24-1, the J gene TRBJ2-1; weak D call: TRBD2 (6 bases). This CDR3 has 16 residues. Germline loops: CDR1 KGHDR, CDR2 SFDVKD. V was clipped by 4 bases and J by 4 bases, with 16 bases between them. Here the CDR3 reads CATSDRGRGPYNEQFF. CDR3 in DNA: TGTGCCACCAGTGACCGGGGGAGAGGGCCTTACAATGAGCAGTTCTTC.

The chain couples TRBV20-1 to TRBJ2-5; no firm D call. V was cut by 5 bases and J by 2 bases, with 6 bases left in between. Germline V gene lookup returns CDR1 DFQATT and CDR2 SNEGSKA (reference sequence). The CDR3 is 11 residues long. CDR3 DNA sequence: TGCAGTGCTCGTCCGCAAGAGACCCAGTACTTC. Amino acids: CSARPQETQYF.

This chain links TRBV19 with TRBJ2-4; D remains unclear. The germline V gene encodes CDR1 LNHDA and CDR2 SQIVND (reference sequence). V dropped 2 bases and J dropped 0 bases, with 5 bases sitting between them. The CDR3 is made up of 14 amino acids. Here the CDR3 DNA reads TGTGCCAGTAGTATAAACACAGCCAAAAACATTCAGTACTTC. Protein product: CASSINTAKNIQYF.

The genes are TRBV2 and TRBJ2-1; the match to TRBD1 covers 7 bases. V dropped 6 bases and J dropped 7; count of bases not matched to a gene: 6. CDR3 length: 13 residues. Germline loops: CDR1 SNHLY, CDR2 FYNNEI. The CDR3 DNA reads TGTGCCAGCAGCACACAGGGGCTAAATGAGCAGTTCTTC. It specifies CASSTQGLNEQFF.

Worth noting for this clone: Other DNA sequences of this sample code for an identical CDR3. This chain uses TRBV7-9 with TRBJ2-5; 11 nucleotides align to TRBD2. This CDR3 contains 15 residues. Germline CDR1 reads SEHNR; CDR2 reads FQNEAQ (reference sequence). The trim removed 4 bases at V and 5 bases at J, leaving 6 bases unmatched. The CDR3 DNA is TGTGCCAGCAGCTCTCTAGCGGGAGGTGGGGAGACCCAGTACTTC. Its protein is CASSSLAGGGETQYF.

The chain is built from TRBV19 and TRBJ1-2, with TRBD1 matching over 7 bases. In germline, CDR1 is LNHDA, CDR2 SQIVND (reference sequence). Germline trimming cut 5 bases from V and 8 bases from J; bases unmatched to any gene: 8. The CDR3 contains 13 residues. The CDR3 spells CASSATGDEGYTF. CDR3 nucleotide sequence: TGTGCCAGTAGTGCAACAGGGGACGAGGGCTACACCTTC.

The chain joins TRBV9 to TRBJ1-2; TRBD1 agrees at 9 bases. Looked up from germline, CDR1 is SGDLS and CDR2 is YYNGEE. The CDR3 consists of 16 residues. V trimming: 0 bases; J trimming: 5 bases; junction bases outside the gene matches: 8. DNA of the CDR3: TGTGCCAGCAGCGTAGAAGGGACAGGGCCATCTTATGGCTACACCTTC. Its translation: CASSVEGTGPSYGYTF.

The chain employs TRBV7-9 and TRBJ1-1; tentatively, D is TRBD1 (5 bases). This CDR3 has 12 amino acids. Per the germline V gene, CDR1 is SEHNR and CDR2 is FQNEAQ (reference sequence). Trimming cost V 6 bases and J 5 bases, with 10 bases left between them. The CDR3 sequence: CASSDGGTEAFF. The CDR3, as DNA: TGTGCCAGCAGTGACGGGGGGACTGAAGCTTTCTTT.

This rearrangement joins TRBV29-1 to TRBJ2-7, with 13 bases matching TRBD2. Germline CDR1 is SQVTM and CDR2 is ANQGSEA. After removal of 6 bases from V and 3 bases from J, the junction contained 2 bases not matched to a gene. The CDR3 extends over 13 amino acids. The CDR3 sequence is CSVGTSGNYEQYF. The CDR3, as DNA: TGCAGCGTGGGGACTAGCGGGAACTACGAGCAGTACTTC.